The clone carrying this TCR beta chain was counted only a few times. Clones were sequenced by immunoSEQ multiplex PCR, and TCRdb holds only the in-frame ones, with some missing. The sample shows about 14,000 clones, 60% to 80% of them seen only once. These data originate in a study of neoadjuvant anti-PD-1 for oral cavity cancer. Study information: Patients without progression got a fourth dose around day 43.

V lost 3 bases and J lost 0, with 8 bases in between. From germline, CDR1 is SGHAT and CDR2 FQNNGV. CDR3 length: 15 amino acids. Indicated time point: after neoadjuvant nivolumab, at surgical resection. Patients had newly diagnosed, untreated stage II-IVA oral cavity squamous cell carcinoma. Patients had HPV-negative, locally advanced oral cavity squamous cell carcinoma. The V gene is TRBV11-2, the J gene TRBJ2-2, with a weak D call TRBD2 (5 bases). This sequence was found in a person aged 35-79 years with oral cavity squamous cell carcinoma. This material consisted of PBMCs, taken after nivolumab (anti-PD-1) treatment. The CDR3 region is CASSFGLTNTGELFF. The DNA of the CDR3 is TGTGCCAGCAGCTTCGGACTTACGAACACCGGGGAGCTGTTTTTT.